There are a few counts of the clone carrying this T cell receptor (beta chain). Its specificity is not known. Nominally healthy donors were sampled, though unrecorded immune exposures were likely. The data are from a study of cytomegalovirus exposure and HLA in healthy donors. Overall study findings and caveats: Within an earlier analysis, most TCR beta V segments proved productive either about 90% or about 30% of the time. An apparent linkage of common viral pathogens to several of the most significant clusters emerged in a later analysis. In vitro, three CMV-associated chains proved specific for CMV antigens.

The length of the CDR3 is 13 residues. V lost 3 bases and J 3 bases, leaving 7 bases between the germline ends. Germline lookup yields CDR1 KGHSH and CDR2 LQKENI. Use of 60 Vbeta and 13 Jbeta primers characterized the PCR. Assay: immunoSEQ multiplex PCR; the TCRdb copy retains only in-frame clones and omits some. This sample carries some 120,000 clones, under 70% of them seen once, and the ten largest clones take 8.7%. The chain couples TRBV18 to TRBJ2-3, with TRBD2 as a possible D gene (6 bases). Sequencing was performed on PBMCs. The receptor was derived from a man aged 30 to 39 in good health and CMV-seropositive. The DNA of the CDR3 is TGTGCCAGCTCACCGGGGGGAACAGATACGCAGTATTTT. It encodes CASSPGGTDTQYF.